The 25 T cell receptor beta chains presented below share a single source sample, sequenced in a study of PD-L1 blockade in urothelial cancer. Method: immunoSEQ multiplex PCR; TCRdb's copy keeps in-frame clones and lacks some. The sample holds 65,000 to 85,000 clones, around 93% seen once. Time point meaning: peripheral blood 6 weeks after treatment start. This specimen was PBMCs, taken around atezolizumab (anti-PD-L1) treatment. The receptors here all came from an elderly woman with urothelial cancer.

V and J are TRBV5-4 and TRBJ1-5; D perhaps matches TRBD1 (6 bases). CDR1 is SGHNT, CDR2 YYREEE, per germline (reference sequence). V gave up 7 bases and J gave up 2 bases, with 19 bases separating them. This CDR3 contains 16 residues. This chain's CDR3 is CASAYGGGGGNQPQHF. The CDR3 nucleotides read TGTGCCAGCGCTTATGGGGGCGGGGGCGGCAATCAGCCCCAGCATTTT.

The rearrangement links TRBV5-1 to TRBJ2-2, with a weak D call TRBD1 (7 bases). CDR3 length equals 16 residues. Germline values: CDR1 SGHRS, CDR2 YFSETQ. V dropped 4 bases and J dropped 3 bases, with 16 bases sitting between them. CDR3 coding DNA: TGCGCCAGCAGCCCGTGGAGGGGGCGCGACACCGGGGAGCTGTTTTTT. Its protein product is CASSPWRGRDTGELFF.

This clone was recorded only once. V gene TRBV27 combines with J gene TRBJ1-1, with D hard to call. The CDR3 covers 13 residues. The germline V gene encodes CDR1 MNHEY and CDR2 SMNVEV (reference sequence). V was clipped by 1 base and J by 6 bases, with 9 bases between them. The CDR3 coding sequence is TGTGCCAGCAGTTTATGGGCAGACGCTGAAGCTTTCTTT. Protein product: CASSLWADAEAFF.

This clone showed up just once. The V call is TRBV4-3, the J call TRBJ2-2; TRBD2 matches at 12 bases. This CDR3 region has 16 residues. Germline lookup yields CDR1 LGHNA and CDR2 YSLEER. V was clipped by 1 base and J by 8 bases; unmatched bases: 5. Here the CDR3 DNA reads TGCGCCAGCAGCCAAGGACTAGCGGGAGAAAGGGGGGAGCTGTTTTTT. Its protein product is CASSQGLAGERGELFF.

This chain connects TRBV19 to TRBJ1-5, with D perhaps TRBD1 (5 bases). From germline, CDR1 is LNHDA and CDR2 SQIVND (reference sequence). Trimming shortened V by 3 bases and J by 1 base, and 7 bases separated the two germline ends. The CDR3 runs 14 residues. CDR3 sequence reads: CASSIWGSNQPQHF. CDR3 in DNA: TGTGCCAGTAGTATTTGGGGCAGCAATCAGCCCCAGCATTTT.

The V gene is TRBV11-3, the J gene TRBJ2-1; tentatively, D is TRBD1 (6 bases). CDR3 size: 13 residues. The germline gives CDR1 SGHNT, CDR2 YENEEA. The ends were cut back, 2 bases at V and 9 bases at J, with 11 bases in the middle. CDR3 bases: TGTGCCAGCAGCTTACTTAAACAGGGTGAGCAGTTCTTC. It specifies CASSLLKQGEQFF.

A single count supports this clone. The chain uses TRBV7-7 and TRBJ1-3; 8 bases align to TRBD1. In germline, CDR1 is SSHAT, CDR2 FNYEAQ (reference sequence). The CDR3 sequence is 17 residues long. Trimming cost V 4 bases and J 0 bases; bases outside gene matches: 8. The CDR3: CASSSGTGASSGNTIYF. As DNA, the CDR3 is TGTGCCAGCAGCTCCGGGACAGGAGCATCCTCTGGAAACACCATATATTTT.

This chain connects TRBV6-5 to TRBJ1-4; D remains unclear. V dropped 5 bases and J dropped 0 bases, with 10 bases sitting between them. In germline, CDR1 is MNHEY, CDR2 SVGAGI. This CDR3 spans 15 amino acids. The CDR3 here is CASSKHSATNEKLFF. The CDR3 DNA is TGTGCCAGCAGTAAACACAGTGCAACTAATGAAAAACTGTTTTTT.

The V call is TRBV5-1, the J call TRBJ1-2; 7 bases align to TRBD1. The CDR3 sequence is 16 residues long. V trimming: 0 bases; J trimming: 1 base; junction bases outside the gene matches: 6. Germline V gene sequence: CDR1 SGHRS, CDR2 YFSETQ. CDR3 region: CASSLGGDSFNYGYTF. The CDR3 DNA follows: TGCGCCAGCAGCTTGGGGGGGGACAGTTTTAACTATGGCTACACCTTC.

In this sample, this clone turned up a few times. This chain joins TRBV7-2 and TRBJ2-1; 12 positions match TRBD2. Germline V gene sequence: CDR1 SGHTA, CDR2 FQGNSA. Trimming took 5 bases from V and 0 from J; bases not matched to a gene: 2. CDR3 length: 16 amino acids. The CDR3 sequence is CASSPTSGSSYNEQFF. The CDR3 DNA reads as TGTGCCAGCAGCCCGACTAGCGGGAGCTCCTACAATGAGCAGTTCTTC. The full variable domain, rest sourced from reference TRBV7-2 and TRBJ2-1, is GAGVSQSPSNKVTEKGKDVELRCDPISGHTALYWYRQSLGQGLEFLIYFQGNSAPDKSGLPSDRFSAERTGGSVSTLTIQRTQQEDSAVYLCASSPTSGSSYNEQFFGPGTRLTVL.

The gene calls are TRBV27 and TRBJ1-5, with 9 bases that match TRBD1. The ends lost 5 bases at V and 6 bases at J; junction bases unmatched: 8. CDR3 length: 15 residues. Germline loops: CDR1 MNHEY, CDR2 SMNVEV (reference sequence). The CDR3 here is CASSPSGTGFQPQHF. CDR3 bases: TGTGCCAGCAGTCCCTCCGGGACAGGGTTTCAGCCCCAGCATTTT.

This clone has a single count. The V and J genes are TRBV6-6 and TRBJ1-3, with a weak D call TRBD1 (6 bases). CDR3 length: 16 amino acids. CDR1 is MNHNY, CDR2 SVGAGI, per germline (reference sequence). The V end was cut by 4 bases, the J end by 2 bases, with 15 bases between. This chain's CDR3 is CASSFSRQVAGNTIYF. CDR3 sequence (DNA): TGTGCCAGCAGTTTCTCCCGACAGGTAGCTGGAAACACCATATATTTT.

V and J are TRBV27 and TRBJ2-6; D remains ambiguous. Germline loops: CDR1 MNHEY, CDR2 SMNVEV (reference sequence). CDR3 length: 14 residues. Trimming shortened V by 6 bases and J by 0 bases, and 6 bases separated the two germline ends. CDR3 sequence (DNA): TGTGCCAGCAGCCTTTTCTCTGGGGCCAACGTCCTGACTTTC. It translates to CASSLFSGANVLTF.

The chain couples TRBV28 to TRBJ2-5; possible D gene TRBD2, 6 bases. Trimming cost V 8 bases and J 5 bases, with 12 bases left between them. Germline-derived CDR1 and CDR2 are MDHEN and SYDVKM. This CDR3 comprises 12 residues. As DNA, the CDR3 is TGTGCCAGCGGTGTGCGGGGTGAGACCCAGTACTTC. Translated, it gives CASGVRGETQYF.

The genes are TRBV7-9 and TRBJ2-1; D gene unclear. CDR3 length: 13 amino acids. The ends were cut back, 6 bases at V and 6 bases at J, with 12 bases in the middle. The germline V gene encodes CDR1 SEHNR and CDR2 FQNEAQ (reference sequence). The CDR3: CASSYSFGNEQFF. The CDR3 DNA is TGTGCCAGCAGTTACTCCTTCGGCAATGAGCAGTTCTTC.

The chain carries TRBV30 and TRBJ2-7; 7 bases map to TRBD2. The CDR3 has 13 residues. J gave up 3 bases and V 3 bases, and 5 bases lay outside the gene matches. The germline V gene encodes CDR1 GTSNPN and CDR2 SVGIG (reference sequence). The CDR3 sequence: CAWRPGTIYEQYF. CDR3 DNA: TGTGCCTGGAGACCCGGGACTATCTACGAGCAGTACTTC.

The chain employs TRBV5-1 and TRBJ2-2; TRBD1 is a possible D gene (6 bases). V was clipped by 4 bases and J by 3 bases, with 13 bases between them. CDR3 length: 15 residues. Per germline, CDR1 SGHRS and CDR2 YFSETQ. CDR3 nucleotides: TGCGCCAGCAGCGCATCGCAGGGGTACACCGGGGAGCTGTTTTTT. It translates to CASSASQGYTGELFF.

CDR3 nucleotide sequence: TGCGCCAGCAGGATTACGGCGGTGGATGAGCAGTTCTTC. It is translated as CASRITAVDEQFF. The J gene is TRBJ2-1, the V gene TRBV5-1; D is ambiguous. Trimming took off 5 bases at V and 8 bases at J, with 14 bases between the two ends. Germline values: CDR1 SGHRS, CDR2 YFSETQ. The CDR3 loop spans 13 amino acids.

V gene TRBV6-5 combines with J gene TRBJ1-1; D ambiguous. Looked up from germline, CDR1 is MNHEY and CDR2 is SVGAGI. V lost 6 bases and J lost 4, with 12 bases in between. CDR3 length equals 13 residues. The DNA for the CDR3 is TGTGCCAGCAGAAGGAGAACGCGCACTGAAGCTTTCTTT. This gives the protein CASRRRTRTEAFF.

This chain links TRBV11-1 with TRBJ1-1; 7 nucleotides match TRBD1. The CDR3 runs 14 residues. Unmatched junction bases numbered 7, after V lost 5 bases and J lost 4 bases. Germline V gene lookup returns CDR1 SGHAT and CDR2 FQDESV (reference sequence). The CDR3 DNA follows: TGTGCCAGCAGCCCTACAGGGGCTCTCACTGAAGCTTTCTTT. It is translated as CASSPTGALTEAFF.

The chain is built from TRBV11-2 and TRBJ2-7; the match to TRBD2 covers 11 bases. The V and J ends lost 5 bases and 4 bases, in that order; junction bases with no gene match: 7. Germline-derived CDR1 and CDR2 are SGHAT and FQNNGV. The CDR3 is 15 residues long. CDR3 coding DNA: TGTGCCAGCAGCCTCACTAGCGGGAGTTGGTACGAGCAGTACTTC. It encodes CASSLTSGSWYEQYF. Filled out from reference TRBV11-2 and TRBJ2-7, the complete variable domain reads EAGVAQSPRYKIIEKRQSVAFWCNPISGHATLYWYQQILGQGPKLLIQFQNNGVVDDSQLPKDRFSAERLKGVDSTLKIQPAKLEDSAVYLCASSLTSGSWYEQYFGPGTRLTVT.

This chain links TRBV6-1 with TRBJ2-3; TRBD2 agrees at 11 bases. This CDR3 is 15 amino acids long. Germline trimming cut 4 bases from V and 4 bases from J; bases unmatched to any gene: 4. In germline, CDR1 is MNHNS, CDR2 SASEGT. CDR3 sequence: CASSGLAGGPDTQYF. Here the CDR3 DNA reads TGTGCCAGCAGTGGATTAGCGGGAGGGCCAGATACGCAGTATTTT.

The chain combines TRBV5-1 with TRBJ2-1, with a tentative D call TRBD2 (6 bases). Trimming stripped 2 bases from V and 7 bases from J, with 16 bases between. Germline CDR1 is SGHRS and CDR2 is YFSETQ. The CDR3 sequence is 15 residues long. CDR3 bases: TGCGCCAGCAGCTTCTCTGCGGGAAACTCGAATGAGCAGTTCTTC. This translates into CASSFSAGNSNEQFF.

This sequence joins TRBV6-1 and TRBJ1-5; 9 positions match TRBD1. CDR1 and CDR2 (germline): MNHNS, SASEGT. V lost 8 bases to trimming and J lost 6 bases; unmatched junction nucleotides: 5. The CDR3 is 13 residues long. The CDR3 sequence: CASGTGGSQPQHF. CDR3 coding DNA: TGTGCCAGCGGAACAGGGGGCAGTCAGCCCCAGCATTTT.

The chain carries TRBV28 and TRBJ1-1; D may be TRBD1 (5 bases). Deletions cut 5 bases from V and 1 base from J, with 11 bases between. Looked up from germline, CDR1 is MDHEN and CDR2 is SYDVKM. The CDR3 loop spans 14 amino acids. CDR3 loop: CASSIRGSNTEAFF. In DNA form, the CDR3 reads TGTGCCAGCAGTATAAGGGGATCGAACACTGAAGCTTTCTTT.